This section outlines one T cell receptor (beta chain) sequence together with its context. This CDR3 has 15 residues. CDR1 and CDR2 (germline): DFQATT, SNEGSKA (reference sequence). The V and J ends lost 5 bases and 3 bases, in that order; junction bases with no gene match: 7. 5'RACE primed from the constant segment yielded TCR alpha and TCR beta cDNA libraries bearing sample barcodes and UMIs. MiXCR, run by TCRdb on the 5' RACE reads, gives a single entry per CDR3 protein. The sample includes about 350,000 distinct CDR3 sequences, approximately 15% seen only once; the top ten take around a fifth. This sample is drawn from a study of T-cell memory formation after mild COVID-19.

Sequenced sample: PBMCs or a T cell subset sorted from them (not recorded which). The receptor's source is a man aged 18-30 years who had mild COVID-19 (a few samples of this study predate the infection). Cell type and time point are not known. This chain links TRBV20-1 with TRBJ2-1; 10 bases are a match to TRBD2. In DNA, the CDR3 is TGCAGTGCTGGAGCGGGGGGGCCGATCTACAATGAGCAGTTCTTC. Translation gives CSAGAGGPIYNEQFF.